Listed here is a single TCR beta chain. No antigen is known for it. This PCR relied on a set of 60 Vbeta primers and 13 Jbeta primers. Measured with immunoSEQ multiplex PCR; TCRdb has only the in-frame clones, and not every one. The sample holds more than 60,000 clones, approximately 79% seen once. The CDR3 is 16 amino acids. V was pared by 0 bases and J by 4 bases, with 13 bases between. Germline values: CDR1 SGHNT, CDR2 YYREEE (reference sequence). The data stem from a study of cytomegalovirus exposure and HLA in healthy donors. Study-level findings and limits: Within an earlier analysis, most TCR beta V segments proved productive either about 90% or about 30% of the time. A few CMV-associated chains were confirmed in vitro to be specific for CMV antigens.

V and J are TRBV5-4 and TRBJ2-2; possibly TRBD1 for D (5 bases). The receptor comes from a woman aged 25 to 45 in good health and CMV-seronegative. Sequenced: PBMCs. The CDR3 loop reads CASSLAGRVSTGELFF. The CDR3 nucleotides are TGTGCCAGCAGCTTGGCGGGCAGGGTTAGCACCGGGGAGCTGTTTTTT.